This T cell receptor (beta chain) originates from a study of cytomegalovirus exposure and HLA in healthy donors (dated by TCRdb to about 2017). For the wider study: An earlier analysis of more than 550 of the donors reported approximately 300 Gb of sequence data and 117 million unique TCR beta sequences obtained from about 180 million T cells. HLA typing covered class I and class II loci at four-digit resolution. All discovery cohort repertoires had been generated using a single sequencing platform. Of the roughly 400 genotyped donors, 81% were placed in the genetic ancestry cluster associated with self-reported Caucasian donors. To predict cytomegalovirus infection status, the study combined high-throughput TCR immunosequencing, statistical association of individual TCRs with disease status, and machine learning. The number of donors typed differed by locus, with roughly 629-640 for A, B, C, DRB1 and DQB1, more than 500 for DQA1, about 610 for DPA1, and over 400 for DPB1. Four or five DR-DQ haplotypes were handled as single units for association and clustering because linkage in the cohort was strong. Among several hundred genotyped donors of the cohort, an average of roughly 230,000 unique TCR beta nucleotide sequences was sequenced per donor, of which 15% to 20% were non-productive. Genome-wide SNP genotypes for about three fifths of the roughly 700 donors were used in a later genetic analysis, which treated that subset as a discovery cohort. In an earlier analysis of a few hundred of the donors, high-throughput TCR beta sequencing was used to judge whether each TCR beta V gene segment behaved as functional or pseudogenic. The later analysis used no new phenotypic data to find candidate immune exposures, relying instead on TCR beta sequences and their occurrence across donors. An early release that covered approximately 600 HLA-typed donors contained about 290 gigabases of sequencing data and tens of millions of unique TCR sequences. Donor age, sex, ethnicity and CMV serostatus were collected together with the repertoire data. The aim of the study was to test whether cataloging public T cell receptors could identify signatures of past pathogen exposure. To study patterns of TCR occurrence, a later analysis re-analyzed previously published TCR beta repertoires from 650 to 750 donors and added high-resolution HLA genotyping. The study profiled the T cell repertoires of hundreds of subjects by immunosequencing and related them to cytomegalovirus serostatus. A separate validation cohort of roughly 130 different subjects was used in addition to the 666-subject first cohort.

The CDR3 numbers 14 residues from cysteine through phenylalanine. Only CDR3 DNA is held: 42 bases, read in frame from base 1. V lost 3 bases and J lost 4 bases; the stretch between them is 7 bases long. According to the germline V gene (reference sequence), CDR1 reads SEHNR and CDR2 reads FQNEAQ. Libraries were built with the immunoSEQ multiplex PCR assay. The multiplex PCR relied on a mix of 60 forward primers for TCR Vbeta segments and 13 reverse primers for TCR Jbeta segments. Amplification of the CDR3 region of rearranged TCR beta genes was performed with a multiplex PCR assay on genomic DNA. The amplified TCR beta libraries were sequenced on the Illumina HiSeq System as 87-base-pair reads. As for the authors' bioinformatics: A later analysis tallied roughly 80 million unique TCR beta chains across the 640 or so repertoires, and roughly 11 million of those chains were shared by two or more donors. Raw reads were error-corrected and collapsed into unique sequences with a nearest-neighbor algorithm that merged closely related sequences to remove PCR and sequencing errors. To assign V, D and J gene segments, CDR3 sequences were aligned to IMGT reference sequences. For a sequence to be retained, a match of at least six nucleotides to both a V gene segment and a J gene segment was required. Rearrangements were called productive when the CDR3 lacked stop codons and stayed in frame with V and J; all others were non-productive. CDR3 was defined according to IMGT convention as the region running from the second conserved V-encoded cysteine to the conserved J-encoded phenylalanine. Sequences without an unambiguous match to a single V gene segment were excluded from the earlier analysis of a few hundred of the donors. An earlier analysis of fewer than 650 of the donors classified V segments as functional when productive rearrangements were above 56.7% and as segregating when the standard deviation between donors was above 5%. A statistical classification framework was developed to diagnose cytomegalovirus status using the catalog of TCR beta chain sequences. V and J gene assignment, in a later analysis, came from comparing TCR nucleotide sequences with IMGT/GENE-DB human TR gene sequences. Using the TCRdist pipeline, a later analysis assigned CDR3 sequences along with most-parsimonious VDJ recombination scenarios. A later analysis defined each TCR beta chain by its CDR3 amino acid sequence plus V-gene family, and excluded reads lacking a unique V-gene family. In a later analysis, nearly 600 highly shared, low-generation-probability nucleotide sequences were removed to address suspected cross-contamination and a sequencing artifact. In a later analysis, a clonal expansion index was calculated for each public chain from normalized within-repertoire ranks of inferred template counts. In a later analysis, generation probabilities were computed using a VDJ recombination model fitted to out-of-frame rearrangements, and the results were checked against IGoR. In a later analysis, hypergeometric tests were used to score TCR-TCR, TCR-HLA and TCR-CMV co-occurrence, with a repertoire-size bias correction applied to TCR pairs. To estimate false discovery rates, a later analysis permuted the HLA or CMV assignments 20 times. A later analysis grouped co-occurring TCRs with DBSCAN, adding TCRdist sequence similarity when clustering within HLA-allele-positive subsets. For co-occurrence clustering, repertoires with fewer than 30,000 or more than 120,000 public chains were excluded, along with roughly 5 repertoires with anomalous nucleotide sharing. TCRdb took over this immuneACCESS table, retaining in-frame rearrangements with V and J assigned. Such tables are incomplete; in checked studies, under half of the missing clones stem from an unresolved V gene, and the remainder is unexplained. V and J calls and clone size follow that table, whereas D and trimming were derived from the DNA. The sample table contains about 130,000 clones; only one count was recorded for approximately 80% of them. The leading ten clones occupy 3% to 4.5% of the sample.

The cohort was made up of under 800 healthy bone marrow donors. At the time of sampling, every cohort member was nominally healthy, though immune exposures that went unrecorded were likely present. The donor was CMV seronegative and belonged to the group of 352 seronegative cohort members. A peripheral blood sample was collected from each donor, and TCR beta sequencing was performed on peripheral blood mononuclear cells. Genomic DNA extraction from the blood cell samples was performed with the Qiagen DNeasy Blood Extraction Kit. Results the study describes overall, beyond this receptor: The study listed 170 or so TCR beta chains as associated with cytomegalovirus. A later analysis associated 15,000 to 20,000 TCR beta sequences with specific HLA alleles at a false discovery rate of 0.05. Linkage disequilibrium might explain the correlated functional status among segregating V segments, but an unknown experimental factor could not be ruled out. A later analysis found that most CMV-associated TCR beta chains appeared HLA-restricted, with HLA associations seemingly driven largely by CMV exposure. A further reported finding was that TCR beta sequences accurately predicted the HLA-A and HLA-B alleles for most subjects in the first cohort. A later genetic analysis associated a missense DCLRE1C variant with V-gene and J-gene trimming of TCR beta chains, and an independent cohort replicated the association. A later analysis found that HLA-associated TCR beta chains were more clonally expanded and had lower generation probabilities than equally common non-associated chains. For the cohort, immune exposure information was limited to CMV serostatus. In vitro tests confirmed that a few of the cytomegalovirus-associated TCR beta chains recognize cytomegalovirus antigens. Sequencing depth was assumed to be roughly uniform across donors in the presence/absence analyses, though that assumption may not hold. Because the 87-base-pair reads could not distinguish some IMGT-functional V segments, including TRBV6-2 and TRBV6-3, those segments were excluded. Only TCR beta chains were sequenced in this cohort, and the absence of alpha or paired-chain data limited detectable features. In a later analysis, several top co-occurrence clusters were reported to appear linked to parvovirus B19, influenza, CMV and Epstein-Barr virus. According to a later genetic analysis, donors in an Asian-associated ancestry cluster had fewer N-insertions in productive TCRs than the approximately 670-donor mean. Over 15 rarely observed V segments, including chromosome 9 orphons, were excluded from the earlier analysis of a few hundred of the donors because counts were too low. Because some donors lacked HLA typing at each locus, the association tests relied only on the typed subset. A cluster of highly shared sequence variants was judged likely to represent a technical artifact of the sequencing pipeline. In a later analysis, TCR association rates were found to vary across HLA loci, with the most associated TCRs seen for DRB1 alleles and the fewest for HLA-C alleles. Cytomegalovirus status was reported to be diagnosed by the classifier with high specificity and sensitivity in both the original and validation cohorts. According to the authors, the approach could potentially be generalized to other disease states and immunological phenotypes. In an earlier analysis of fewer than 700 of the donors, most TCR beta V segments appeared in productive rearrangements about 90% or about 30% of the time, broadly matching IMGT annotations. When HLA alleles, especially DR and DQ, strongly co-occurred, TCR associations were difficult to assign to individual alleles. Most TCR sequences were observed very rarely across donors, whereas some public TCRs were present in many individuals.

With respect to this clone: The antigen it binds to is not known. Base qualities are not recorded, but no much larger clone differs from it by a single base.

Sequenced input: PBMCs. The chain is encoded by TRBV7-9 joined to TRBJ1-6, with the D gene too uncertain to name. This clonotype was obtained from a male donor in good health and CMV-seronegative. The CDR3 loop reads CASSFREYNSPLHF. The DNA is as follows: TGTGCCAGCAGCTTTCGGGAATATAATTCACCCCTCCACTTT.